This TCR beta chain came from a study of blood T cells in healthy people across ages (dated by TCRdb to between 2014 and 2016). A note on the overall study: Template switching captured roughly one uniquely barcoded TCR beta cDNA molecule per two T cells in model experiments. To track age-related changes in TCR beta repertoire diversity, the study relied on deep sequencing normalized with unique cDNA molecular identifiers. Four age groups were formed from the donors: young (average about 15 years), middle-aged (just under 40), aged (around 62) and long-lived (less than 85). Two additional independent replicas of 1 million unique cDNA reads from the same blood draw were analyzed for two donors (one aged 18 to 29 and one aged 80 or older). Broad study findings and their caveats: Estimates of total diversity based on one million sequenced T cells were considered lower bounds and underestimates. Donor CMV infection status was unknown, potentially confounding age-related changes in expanded clonotypes. Observed TCR beta diversity per million T cells fell roughly linearly with age, and a significant reduction was already apparent by age around 40. Because profiling used bulk unsorted PBMCs, naive and antigen-experienced compartments could not be compared conclusively. There was a strong correlation between observed TCR beta diversity and the percentage of naive T cells measured by flow cytometry. The long-lived group showed more naive CD4+ T cells, fewer expanded clones and increased TCR diversity than the aged group, suggesting age selection.

About this clonotype itself: Its binding antigen is unknown. Base-call qualities are not available, and no considerably larger clone is one nucleotide away.

Library prep was done by 5' RACE. The sample was run on an Illumina HiSeq 2500. A second PCR of roughly 7 to 11 cycles was performed with a sample-barcoded 5' primer and a J-beta primer mix. A unique molecular identifier was introduced onto each TCR beta cDNA molecule by a template-switch 5' adaptor carrying 12 random nucleotides. Each sample yielded at least 3 million CDR3-containing paired-end reads. The Mint cDNA synthesis kit, primed by a TRBC-specific oligonucleotide, was used to synthesize first-strand cDNA from all RNA. Following uracil-DNA glycosylase treatment, all cDNA underwent a first 18-cycle PCR with the universal primers M1SS and BC2_uni_R. The source study handled its data this way. For normalization, 1 million high-quality reads were randomly selected from each sample, with every read carrying a distinct molecular identifier. Instead of being binned into consensus sequences, reads with shared molecular identifiers were discarded. MiTCR, with a Q25 quality threshold and the strictest error-elimination algorithm, was used for CDR3 identification, clonotype clustering and error correction. A nonparametric unseen species model with Euler transformation was used to estimate lower-bound total TCR beta diversity. TCRdb reworked the public reads: Q25 trimming with fastp, MiXCR clone assembly, productive beta chains retained. For every CDR3 protein sequence, its rows merge into one entry that carries the most common genes and DNA. The V and J calls follow TCRdb's processing rather than the paper's. The sample table holds 800,000 to 950,000 distinct CDR3 sequences, of which roughly 28% were seen once. Roughly 10% of the sample belongs to the ten largest clones.

Clipping removes 10 bases from V and 2 bases from J, with 6 as the unmatched junction base count. Reading from cysteine to phenylalanine, the CDR3 counts 13 amino acids. The DNA shown is the 39-base CDR3, in frame from base 1. From a lookup of the germline V gene, CDR1 and CDR2 are ENHRY and SYGVKD. Systemically healthy Caucasian individuals from Russia, 39 in total and aged about 6 to 90 years, were included as donors. Ten milliliters of peripheral blood were drawn from each donor into EDTA-treated Vacutainer tubes. Ficoll-Paque density-gradient centrifugation was used to isolate PBMCs, with at least 6.5 million obtained per sample. Trizol reagent was used to extract total RNA from the PBMCs, yielding at least 6 micrograms per sample. For every donor, an aliquot of PBMCs went through flow cytometry to measure the percentages of naive CD45RAhigh/CD27high T cells. The sample was also linked to a second study, of T cells of mothers and their children. From the second report: Nine systemically healthy Caucasian individuals, comprising three mothers and their six children, were included as donors. cDNA synthesis used all of the extracted RNA, with roughly 1.5 ug of RNA in each 15 ul reaction. In the second PCR, the M1S primer added sample barcodes and 2-4 random nucleotides. Over 8 million TCR beta CDR3 reads came from each mother, compared with a few million reads from each child. Thymic selection similarly shapes TCR recombination output in related and unrelated pairs, with minor effect from inherited differences. Related mother-child pairs always showed normalized repertoire overlap that was slightly higher than in unrelated mother-child pairs, though the difference was never significant. With a sensitivity of approximately 100 clones per million clonotypes, no persistent microchimeric T cell clones were detected. Deep NGS was used in the study to compare the TCR beta repertoires of mothers and children and to look for features that separate related mother-child pairs from unrelated individuals. The mean age was roughly 40 +/- 4 years for the mothers and about 12 +/- 4 years for the children. After adapters were ligated using NEBNext reagents, the libraries underwent 100+100 nt paired-end sequencing on an Illumina HiSeq 2000. To prevent cross-contamination, the mother and child libraries were prepared one month apart and sequenced in separate runs. For each donor, between about 450,000 and 2,300,000 distinct TCR beta clonotypes were identified. Naive TCR beta clonotypes were estimated from low-frequency clonotypes matched to each donor's FACS-determined naive share, without sorting.

The chain is assembled from TRBV10-3 and TRBJ2-3, with 7 bases aligning to TRBD2. Sequenced material: blood. The receptor was isolated from a middle-aged woman in good health. CDR3 protein: CANGREDTDTQYF. The nucleotides read TGTGCCAACGGCCGGGAGGACACAGATACGCAGTATTTT.